The rows below give T cell receptor beta chains drawn from one sample of a study of beta chain features in type 1 diabetes. Using immunoSEQ multiplex PCR, the repertoire was profiled, and TCRdb retains in-frame clones only, with some absent. The table records approximately 600,000 clones, 9.5% to 15% of them present only once. Sample: naive CD4+ T cells from blood. The receptors were sampled from a young man with type 1 diabetes. The CDR3 runs from the conserved cysteine through the conserved F or W. Each record gives: D gene, CDR3 length, clone size, V gene, J gene, CDR3 protein, CDR3 DNA. A D gene is named only where the DNA matches it firmly. Clone size is given for some rows only: seen once, a few or many times, or a class if the clone is expanded.

.	13	few	TRBV29-1	TRBJ2-2	CSVGLQGTGELFF	TGCAGCGTTGGTCTACAGGGAACCGGGGAGCTGTTTTTT
TRBD1	15	.	TRBV7-9	TRBJ1-4	CASSPGQVNNEKLFF	TGTGCCAGCAGCCCCGGACAGGTTAATAATGAAAAACTGTTTTTT
.	11	few	TRBV29-1	TRBJ2-7	CSVGGRYEQYF	TGCAGCGTTGGGGGCCGATACGAGCAGTACTTC
.	14	few	TRBV7-2	TRBJ2-1	CASSSGIRHNEQFF	TGTGCCAGCAGCTCAGGGATACGCCACAATGAGCAGTTCTTC
TRBD1	12	.	TRBV5-6	TRBJ2-7	CASSSLRGSLNF	TGTGCCAGCAGCTCGCTCAGGGGGTCCCTAAACTTC
.	14	.	TRBV9	TRBJ1-6	CASSSGGGVTPLHF	TGTGCCAGCAGCTCGGGTGGGGGGGTCACACCCCTCCACTTT
.	17	.	TRBV5-1	TRBJ2-3	CASSFNAGSVGSDTQYF	TGCGCCAGCAGCTTCAACGCAGGGTCGGTTGGTTCAGATACGCAGTATTTT
TRBD1	15	few	TRBV27	TRBJ1-2	CASSLSTGGSYGYTF	TGTGCCAGCAGTTTATCTACAGGGGGCAGCTATGGCTACACCTTC
.	13	.	TRBV6-5	TRBJ2-3	CASTKRGGRTQYF	TGTGCCAGCACCAAAAGGGGGGGGCGAACGCAGTATTTT
.	15	.	TRBV28	TRBJ2-4	CASSSYSLAKNIQYF	TGTGCCAGCAGTAGCTACAGTTTAGCCAAAAACATTCAGTACTTC
.	14	.	TRBV7-2	TRBJ2-3	CASSLTEYTDTQYF	TGTGCCAGCAGCCTCACTGAATACACAGATACGCAGTATTTT
.	9	few	TRBV29-1	TRBJ2-1	CSPNNEQFF	TGCAGCCCCAACAATGAGCAGTTCTTC
.	14	once	TRBV27	TRBJ1-1	CASNTTRANTEAFF	TGTGCCAGCAACACGACCCGTGCGAACACTGAAGCTTTCTTT
.	14	.	TRBV11-2	TRBJ1-1	CASSPRGLNTEAFF	TGTGCCAGCAGCCCGAGGGGATTGAACACTGAAGCTTTCTTT
.	14	few	TRBV30	TRBJ1-2	CAWKPDSHRGGYTF	TGTGCCTGGAAACCGGACAGCCATCGGGGTGGCTACACCTTC
.	14	few	TRBV9	TRBJ2-3	CASSVGRATDTQYF	TGTGCCAGCAGCGTAGGGCGAGCAACAGATACGCAGTATTTT
.	14	.	TRBV7-3	TRBJ2-2	CASSPQGRIGELFF	TGTGCCAGCAGCCCCCAGGGGAGAATCGGGGAGCTGTTTTTT
.	11	.	TRBV30	TRBJ1-4	CASSRSEKLFF	TGTGCCAGCTCCAGGAGCGAAAAACTGTTTTTT
.	14	.	TRBV7-2	TRBJ2-7	CASSLRQATYEQYF	TGTGCCAGCAGCTTAAGGCAGGCTACCTACGAGCAGTACTTC
TRBD2	16	.	TRBV28	TRBJ2-3	CASSTVAGGFPDTQYF	TGTGCCAGCAGCACTGTAGCGGGGGGGTTCCCAGATACGCAGTATTTT
.	15	few	TRBV11-3	TRBJ2-7	CASSLGSDKAYEQYF	TGTGCCAGCAGCTTAGGAAGCGATAAGGCCTACGAGCAGTACTTC
.	14	.	TRBV11-1	TRBJ1-4	CASSYDSYNEKLFF	TGTGCCAGCAGCTACGACAGCTATAATGAAAAACTGTTTTTT
.	16	few	TRBV14	TRBJ2-7	CASSQAGRSPIYEQYF	TGTGCCAGCAGCCAAGCGGGGAGAAGCCCCATCTACGAGCAGTACTTC
.	13	few	TRBV2	TRBJ1-6	CASSEQFNSPLHF	TGTGCCAGCAGTGAACAGTTTAATTCACCCCTCCACTTT
TRBD1	14	few	TRBV29-1	TRBJ2-7	CSAGTGASSYEQYF	TGCAGCGCCGGGACAGGGGCGAGCTCCTACGAGCAGTACTTC
TRBD1	16	few	TRBV15	TRBJ2-5	CATSRDGTGFVETQYF	TGTGCCACCAGCAGAGACGGGACAGGGTTCGTAGAGACCCAGTACTTC
.	15	.	TRBV6-5	TRBJ1-2	CASSYAEAFSYGYTF	TGTGCCAGCAGTTACGCGGAAGCATTCAGCTATGGCTACACCTTC
TRBD2	15	.	TRBV9	TRBJ2-1	CASSDGTSLYNEQFF	TGTGCCAGCAGCGACGGGACTAGTCTCTACAATGAGCAGTTCTTC
.	13	many	TRBV27	TRBJ1-6	CASKSNYNSPLHF	TGTGCCAGCAAAAGTAACTATAATTCACCCCTCCACTTT